This T cell receptor (beta chain) was found in a study of T cells after yellow fever vaccination. Study-level background: SMART-Seq v4 Ultra Low Input served to prepare low-cell-number fractions.

Looked up from germline, CDR1 is LGHDT and CDR2 is YNNKEL (reference sequence). The CDR3 extends over 13 amino acids. After removal of 4 bases from V and 8 bases from J, the junction contained 7 bases not matched to a gene. Study-wide results and limits: Abundant bulk-derived clonotypes could contaminate FACS-sorted repertoires.

This clonotype was picked up many times. Its antigen is not identified. For TCR, cDNA came from 5'RACE template switching, which added a universal primer site and UMIs. TCRdb reanalysed the 5' RACE reads using MiXCR and keeps one entry per CDR3 protein. The table includes some 340,000 distinct CDR3 sequences, over 3.5% detected once. The clonotype was recovered from a man younger than 35 who received the YFV17D yellow fever vaccine. This chain links TRBV3-1 with TRBJ1-2, with 7 bases aligning to TRBD1. The sequences come from PBMCs, collected 5 days after the yellow fever booster vaccination. The CDR3: CASSPEGARGYTF. The CDR3 DNA follows: TGTGCCAGCAGCCCGGAGGGGGCTAGGGGCTACACCTTC.